These 17 T cell receptor beta chains originate from one sample sequenced in a study of Ad26.COV2.S vaccination and SARS-CoV-2 variants. Data came from immunoSEQ multiplex PCR; TCRdb stores just in-frame clones and leaves some out. The sample yields more than 300,000 clones, approximately 90% seen once. As to treatment: about 20 received Ad26.COV2.S at low or high dose, single or two shots; roughly 5 received placebo; per-sample allocation not given. Repertoires come from day 63 after the first vaccine or placebo injection. This material consisted of peripheral blood, taken in a trial of Ad26.COV2.S vaccine versus placebo. These receptors were obtained from a person between 18 and 59 years old who received the Ad26.COV2.S COVID-19 vaccine or a placebo.

This clone was seen once. The genes are TRBV19 and TRBJ1-1; 7 bases are a match to TRBD1. The CDR3 sequence is 15 residues long. CDR1 and CDR2 from the germline V gene are LNHDA and SQIVND (reference sequence). Germline trimming cut 3 bases from V and 4 bases from J; bases unmatched to any gene: 8. CDR3 sequence: CASSIQTGLVTEAFF. CDR3 coding DNA: TGTGCCAGTAGTATCCAGACAGGGTTGGTCACTGAAGCTTTCTTT.

The CDR3 spells CASSQQGAINYGYTF. In nucleotides, the CDR3 is TGTGCCAGCAGCCAACAAGGGGCTATTAACTATGGCTACACCTTC. The chain uses TRBV2 and TRBJ1-2, with a possible D match to TRBD1 (5 bases). The CDR3 is 15 amino acids. Looked up from germline, CDR1 is SNHLY and CDR2 is FYNNEI. V was shortened by 6 bases and J by 1 base, with 15 bases between the two germline ends. Based on the CDR3 plus reference TRBV2 and TRBJ1-2, the full variable domain is EPEVTQTPSHQVTQMGQEVILRCVPISNHLYFYWYRQILGQKVEFLVSFYNNEISEKSEIFDDQFSVERPDGSNFTLKIRSTKLEDSAMYFCASSQQGAINYGYTFGSGTRLTVV.

The chain joins TRBV5-1 to TRBJ2-7; D is ambiguous. Trimming stripped 0 bases from V and 5 bases from J, with 12 bases between. Looked up from germline, CDR1 is SGHRS and CDR2 is YFSETQ. The CDR3 extends over 14 amino acids. The CDR3 nucleotides are TGCGCCAGCAGCTTGGGGAATTTTGGAGACGAGCAGTACTTC. The encoded protein is CASSLGNFGDEQYF. The full variable domain, rest sourced from reference TRBV5-1 and TRBJ2-7, is KAGVTQTPRYLIKTRGQQVTLSCSPISGHRSVSWYQQTPGQGLQFLFEYFSETQRNKGNFPGRFSGRQFSNSRSEMNVSTLELGDSALYLCASSLGNFGDEQYFGPGTRLTVT.

Written as DNA, the CDR3 is TGTGCCAGCTGGACAGGGAATCAGCCCCAGCATTTT. Protein product: CASWTGNQPQHF. J is TRBJ1-5 and V is TRBV28; 8 positions match TRBD1. Germline V lookup: CDR1 MDHEN, CDR2 SYDVKM. The CDR3 consists of 12 residues. After removal of 8 bases from V and 4 bases from J, the junction contained 1 base not matched to a gene.

The V call is TRBV7-2, the J call TRBJ1-2, with unresolved D. This CDR3 comprises 14 residues. Germline loops: CDR1 SGHTA, CDR2 FQGNSA. V dropped 1 base and J dropped 8 bases, with 14 bases sitting between them. The CDR3 coding sequence is TGTGCCAGCAGCTTAGGTCTGGACCCCAGCGGCTACACCTTC. It encodes CASSLGLDPSGYTF.

V usage is TRBV5-1 and J usage is TRBJ2-2; the match to TRBD1 covers 8 bases. Per germline, CDR1 SGHRS and CDR2 YFSETQ. V was pared by 10 bases and J by 5 bases, with 7 bases of the junction left unmatched. CDR3 length equals 13 residues. CDR3: CASSRTGTGELFF. CDR3 coding DNA: TGCGCCTCATCCCGGACAGGGACCGGGGAGCTGTTTTTT. The full variable domain, its missing parts supplied by reference TRBV5-1 and TRBJ2-2, is KAGVTQTPRYLIKTRGQQVTLSCSPISGHRSVSWYQQTPGQGLQFLFEYFSETQRNKGNFPGRFSGRQFSNSRSEMNVSTLELGDSALYLCASSRTGTGELFFGEGSRLTVL.

CDR3 loop: CASSPPEPVYEQYF. CDR3 DNA: TGTGCCAGCTCACCACCGGAGCCGGTTTACGAGCAGTACTTC. This rearrangement joins TRBV18 to TRBJ2-7; no clear D. Trimming cost V 0 bases and J 4 bases, with 10 bases left between them. CDR1 is KGHSH and CDR2 is LQKENI in the germline V gene. This CDR3 has 14 residues.

This sequence joins TRBV4-3 and TRBJ2-2, with D perhaps given as TRBD1 or TRBD2 (6 bases each). Germline V gene data show CDR1 as LGHNA and CDR2 as YSLEER. Trimming took off 5 bases at V and 3 bases at J, with 16 bases between the two ends. The length of the CDR3 is 16 residues. The CDR3 is CASSSPSGADTGELFF. The CDR3 DNA is TGCGCCAGCAGCTCCCCGTCGGGGGCGGACACCGGGGAGCTGTTTTTT.

This chain uses TRBV30 with TRBJ1-1, with D perhaps TRBD1 (5 bases). The CDR3 is made up of 12 amino acids. V lost 3 bases, J lost 1 base, and 6 bases lay in between. The germline V gene has CDR1 GTSNPN and CDR2 SVGIG (reference sequence). The CDR3 region is CAWRGENTEAFF. For the CDR3, the DNA is TGTGCCTGGAGGGGGGAGAACACTGAAGCTTTCTTT.

V and J are TRBV5-6 and TRBJ2-1; perhaps TRBD2 as D (6 bases). Per germline, CDR1 SGHDT and CDR2 YYEEEE. V was cut by 5 bases and J by 10 bases, with 16 bases left in between. The CDR3 has 13 amino acids. CDR3 amino acids: CASSQKGLQEQFF. For the CDR3, the DNA is TGTGCCAGCAGTCAGAAGGGACTCCAGGAGCAGTTCTTC.

This clone was recorded once. The gene calls are TRBV6-5 and TRBJ2-2, with D uncertain. Germline CDR1 and CDR2: MNHEY and SVGAGI. Trimming left V 8 bases short and J 0 bases short, with 7 bases between. This CDR3 spans 13 amino acids. The CDR3 loop is CASVFSNTGELFF. The CDR3 coding sequence is TGTGCCAGCGTTTTTTCGAACACCGGGGAGCTGTTTTTT.

The chain couples TRBV27 to TRBJ1-1; 7 bases are a match to TRBD1. This CDR3 spans 13 amino acids. Germline CDR1 MNHEY, CDR2 SMNVEV (reference sequence). The J segment lost 6 bases and the V segment lost 5 bases, leaving 6 bases of the junction unmatched. CDR3 in DNA: TGTGCCAGCAGTCGTCGTAGGGGGCCTGAAGCTTTCTTT. Encoded protein: CASSRRRGPEAFF.

The chain couples TRBV5-1 to TRBJ1-2; 9 bases fit TRBD1. The CDR3 is made up of 15 amino acids. With V trimmed by 0 bases and J by 7 bases, 7 bases remained unmatched. The germline CDR1 and CDR2 sequences are SGHRS and YFSETQ. CDR3 DNA sequence: TGCGCCAGCAGCTTGGGGACAGGGGATTTGCCTGGCTACACCTTC. It translates to CASSLGTGDLPGYTF.

CDR3 residues: CASSETGGAGNQPQHF. DNA for the CDR3: TGTGCCAGCAGTGAGACAGGGGGCGCGGGGAATCAGCCCCAGCATTTT. The J gene is TRBJ1-5, the V gene TRBV6-1; 10 bases are shared with TRBD1. Unmatched junction bases numbered 6, after V lost 3 bases and J lost 4 bases. The germline CDR1 and CDR2 sequences are MNHNS and SASEGT. The CDR3 is made up of 16 amino acids.

The chain couples TRBV9 to TRBJ1-2, with D possibly being TRBD1 (6 bases). CDR1 SGDLS and CDR2 YYNGEE come from the germline V gene. V was shortened by 0 bases and J by 5 bases, with 8 bases between the two germline ends. This CDR3 spans 13 amino acids. The CDR3 spells CASSVEGGYGYTF. The CDR3 DNA reads as TGTGCCAGCAGCGTAGAGGGGGGGTATGGCTACACCTTC.

The rearrangement joins TRBV18 to TRBJ1-1, with D possibly matching TRBD1 (5 bases). This CDR3 spans 14 amino acids. Germline V gene data show CDR1 as KGHSH and CDR2 as LQKENI. Trimming cost V 2 bases and J 6 bases, with 13 bases left between them. The DNA of the CDR3 is TGTGCCAGCTCACCATTGAGACAGATACCTGAAGCTTTCTTT. Its protein is CASSPLRQIPEAFF.

V is TRBV4-3 and J is TRBJ2-6, with 8 bases lining up with TRBD1. Germline values: CDR1 LGHNA, CDR2 YSLEER. V gave up 6 bases and J gave up 2 bases; unmatched junction bases: 6. This CDR3 contains 16 residues. The CDR3 protein is CASSHSGGAGANVLTF. CDR3 in DNA: TGCGCCAGCAGTCATTCAGGGGGCGCTGGGGCCAACGTCCTGACTTTC.